The 26 T cell receptor beta chains given below trace back to one sample, sequenced in a study of T cells in Graves' hyperthyroidism and ophthalmopathy. TCR beta CDR3 regions were amplified from RNA transcripts. An initial round of RT-PCR targeting the TCR CDR3 relied on the HTBI primer set. One entry per CDR3 protein, called by TCRdb with MiXCR from the multiplex PCR reads. Among under 350,000 distinct CDR3 sequences listed, less than 30% were seen once. Sequenced material: blood. The receptors shown here come from a man aged 40-55 years with Graves' hyperthyroidism that later progressed to Graves' ophthalmopathy.

This clonotype has a count of ten or more. This chain links TRBV30 with TRBJ1-1, with D possibly TRBD1 on 5 matching bases. The V end lost 2 bases, the J end lost 3 bases, and 13 bases lay between the germline ends. Germline CDR1 and CDR2: GTSNPN and SVGIG (reference sequence). This CDR3 region has 14 residues. CDR3 DNA sequence: TGTGCCTGGAGTAAGGGGTTCTTCGACACTGAAGCTTTCTTT. Protein product: CAWSKGFFDTEAFF.

This clonotype was seen many times. The chain joins TRBV24-1 to TRBJ2-5, with D maybe TRBD2 (6 bases). Germline V lookup: CDR1 KGHDR, CDR2 SFDVKD. Trimming removed 9 bases at V and 4 bases at J, with 20 bases between. The CDR3 contains 15 residues. The CDR3 is CATGSTSKLRETQYF. CDR3 coding DNA: TGTGCCACCGGATCGACTAGTAAACTTAGAGAGACCCAGTACTTC.

The V call is TRBV12-5, the J call TRBJ1-2; possible D gene TRBD1, 6 bases. The germline V and J ends were trimmed by 6 bases and 7 bases, with 21 bases remaining between them. This CDR3 is built from 15 residues. Germline-derived CDR1 and CDR2 are LGHNT and FRNRAP. As DNA, the CDR3 is TGTGCTAGTGGCATAATTAACCGGGGGGCGCGTGGCTACACCTTC. Protein: CASGIINRGARGYTF.

The chain links TRBV5-1 to TRBJ1-1; 8 bases are shared with TRBD1. Trimming removed 7 bases from V and 1 base from J; junction bases left unmatched: 9. Germline lookup yields CDR1 SGHRS and CDR2 YFSETQ. CDR3 length: 15 residues. The CDR3, as DNA: TGCGCCAGCGGCGGGACAGGTAGAACGAACACTGAAGCTTTCTTT. Amino acid sequence: CASGGTGRTNTEAFF.

The table lists this clonotype with many counts. CDR3 nucleotides: TGTGCCAGCAGTCCCCTCGGCCCGGGAGATACGCAGTATTTT. Its protein is CASSPLGPGDTQYF. The chain uses TRBV12-3 or TRBV12-4 and TRBJ2-3, with D hard to call. The CDR3 loop spans 14 amino acids. V was cut by 5 bases and J by 5 bases, with 14 bases left in between.

The chain is built from TRBV12-3 or TRBV12-4 and TRBJ1-2; possible D gene TRBD1, 6 bases. The CDR3 runs 15 residues. The V and J ends lost 7 bases and 2 bases respectively, with 17 bases between them. The CDR3: CASTRTRTVNYGYTF. The CDR3 DNA follows: TGTGCCAGCACCCGAACCCGGACAGTGAACTATGGCTACACCTTC.

This clonotype was detected many times. CDR3 bases: TGCAGCGTTGAAGAGAGACAGCAAGAGACCCAGTACTTC. This encodes CSVEERQQETQYF. The gene calls are TRBV29-1 and TRBJ2-5; maybe TRBD1 (5 bases). CDR1 and CDR2 from the germline V gene are SQVTM and ANQGSEA. V lost 0 bases to trimming and J lost 2 bases, with 7 bases between them. The CDR3 is 13 amino acids.

This clonotype was detected ten times or more. The chain is built from TRBV5-1 and TRBJ2-4; D possibly corresponds to TRBD2 (6 bases). The germline V and J ends were trimmed by 0 bases and 9 bases, with 10 bases remaining between them. Germline V lookup: CDR1 SGHRS, CDR2 YFSETQ. This CDR3 comprises 13 residues. This CDR3 reads CASSLGDSTIQYF. For the CDR3, the DNA is TGCGCCAGCAGCTTGGGGGACTCTACCATTCAGTACTTC.

In this sample, this clonotype turned up many times. The gene calls are TRBV11-3 and TRBJ1-2, with TRBD1 as a possible D gene (6 bases). Looked up from germline, CDR1 is SGHNT and CDR2 is YENEEA. The CDR3 has 14 residues. Trimming shortened V by 5 bases and J by 8 bases, and 18 bases separated the two germline ends. The CDR3 is CASSQGWVGSGYTF. For the CDR3, the DNA is TGTGCCAGCAGCCAGGGGTGGGTAGGGTCCGGCTACACCTTC.

This clonotype was seen at least ten times. The chain joins TRBV3-1 to TRBJ1-1, with D possibly TRBD1 on 5 matching bases. The CDR3 sequence is 13 residues long. Germline CDR1 is LGHDT and CDR2 is YNNKEL (reference sequence). The ends were cut back, 4 bases at V and 4 bases at J, with 10 bases in the middle. CDR3 coding DNA: TGTGCCAGCAGCCCCAACGGGGGCACTGAAGCTTTCTTT. Translated, it gives CASSPNGGTEAFF.

The chain employs TRBV10-3 and TRBJ1-2; perhaps TRBD1 as D (6 bases). The CDR3 extends over 16 amino acids. The V end was cut by 0 bases, the J end by 4 bases, with 15 bases between. Looked up from germline, CDR1 is ENHRY and CDR2 is SYGVKD. For the CDR3, the DNA is TGTGCCATCAGTGAGTCGAGTATGACAGGATCCTATGGCTACACCTTC. It is translated as CAISESSMTGSYGYTF.

This clonotype appeared many times. Being one base from a much bigger clone, this may be a read error. The chain joins TRBV5-1 to TRBJ2-7, with D tentatively TRBD1 or TRBD2 (5 bases each). The CDR3 spans 14 residues. Germline assignment: CDR1 SGHRS and CDR2 YFSETQ. Trimming pared 3 bases from V and 2 bases from J, leaving 12 bases between. The CDR3: CASSSGDRTYEQYF. The DNA for the CDR3 is TGCGCCAGCAGCTCCGGGGACCGAACCTACGAGCAGTACTTC.

This clonotype has at least ten counts. The V gene is TRBV6-2 or TRBV6-3, the J gene TRBJ1-1; D may be TRBD1 (6 bases). The CDR3 has 15 amino acids. Germline assignment: CDR1 MNHEY and CDR2 SVGEGT. V was shortened by 2 bases and J by 2 bases, with 12 bases between the two germline ends. CDR3 region: CASSYPTGYNTEAFF. CDR3 DNA: TGTGCCAGCAGTTACCCTACAGGGTACAACACTGAAGCTTTCTTT.

Many counts were recorded for this clonotype. The chain recombines TRBV29-1 with TRBJ1-1; no reliable D call. Germline V gene sequence: CDR1 SQVTM, CDR2 ANQGSEA. The CDR3 contains 10 residues. The ends were cut back, 7 bases at V and 3 bases at J, with 6 bases in the middle. CDR3 sequence: CSGRDTEAFF. The CDR3, as DNA: TGCAGCGGCCGGGACACTGAAGCTTTCTTT.

This clonotype was counted a few times. This chain connects TRBV2 to TRBJ2-5; D is unclear. This CDR3 region has 14 residues. V lost 3 bases to trimming and J lost 5 bases, with 13 bases between them. Germline V gene data show CDR1 as SNHLY and CDR2 as FYNNEI. The CDR3 coding sequence is TGTGCCAGCAGTGAGCTGACCCCCGCGGAGACCCAGTACTTC. This sequence encodes CASSELTPAETQYF.

This sequence joins TRBV24-1 and TRBJ2-7; D remains unclear. V shed 11 bases and J shed 7 bases, with 20 bases lying between them. This CDR3 comprises 13 residues. Germline assignment: CDR1 KGHDR and CDR2 SFDVKD. In DNA form, the CDR3 reads TGTGCCAGCCATTCACAGCGCCAGTCGGAGCAGTACTTC. Its protein is CASHSQRQSEQYF.

This clonotype was found many times. This sequence joins TRBV18 and TRBJ1-5; a weak D match, TRBD1 (5 bases). This CDR3 contains 15 residues. Germline V lookup: CDR1 KGHSH, CDR2 LQKENI. Trimming pared 3 bases from V and 2 bases from J, leaving 11 bases between. The CDR3 region is CASSPTSGGNQPQHF. The CDR3 coding sequence is TGTGCCAGCTCACCGACGTCGGGGGGCAATCAGCCCCAGCATTTT.

This clonotype was found many times. The rearrangement links TRBV19 to TRBJ1-5; D is uncertain. Germline loops: CDR1 LNHDA, CDR2 SQIVND (reference sequence). The CDR3 spans 17 residues. The V end lost 3 bases, the J end lost 2 bases, and 17 bases lay between the germline ends. The CDR3 DNA sequence: TGTGCCAGTAGTATCGGGCCCCTCAGACGGGGCAATCAGCCCCAGCATTTT. Its protein product is CASSIGPLRRGNQPQHF. Filled out from reference TRBV19 and TRBJ1-5, the complete variable domain reads DGGITQSPKYLFRKEGQNVTLSCEQNLNHDAMYWYRQDPGQGLRLIYYSQIVNDFQKGDIAEGYSVSREKKESFPLTVTSAQKNPTAFYLCASSIGPLRRGNQPQHFGDGTRLSIL.

The V gene is TRBV11-2, the J gene TRBJ1-5, with 9 bases fitting TRBD1. The CDR3 totals 16 residues. Unmatched junction bases numbered 11, after V lost 5 bases and J lost 6 bases. Germline V gene sequence: CDR1 SGHAT, CDR2 FQNNGV. The CDR3 DNA reads TGTGCCAGCAGCCCCCGGGACAGGGAATGGGGTCAGCCCCAGCATTTT. Translating it yields CASSPRDREWGQPQHF.

The V gene is TRBV12-3 or TRBV12-4, the J gene TRBJ2-7; D uncertain. V lost 5 bases and J lost 5, with 19 bases in between. The CDR3 is made up of 15 amino acids. The CDR3 DNA follows: TGTGCCAGCAGTACTGCCTCCACAGAAAGGCACGAGCAGTACTTC. Its protein is CASSTASTERHEQYF.

Sample share makes this clonotype medium-sized. This chain connects TRBV20-1 to TRBJ1-1; possible D gene TRBD1, 5 bases. CDR3 size: 15 residues. Germline V gene sequence: CDR1 DFQATT, CDR2 SNEGSKA (reference sequence). The V end lost 3 bases, the J end lost 1 base, and 15 bases lay between the germline ends. For the CDR3, the DNA is TGCAGTGCTAGGGACCCGGATACAGGGAACACTGAAGCTTTCTTT. It yields the protein CSARDPDTGNTEAFF.

Ten or more counts support this clonotype. The chain links TRBV20-1 to TRBJ1-1; possible D gene TRBD1, 6 bases. Germline lookup yields CDR1 DFQATT and CDR2 SNEGSKA (reference sequence). The CDR3 spans 12 residues. The ends were cut back, 5 bases at V and 7 bases at J, with 14 bases in the middle. The CDR3 DNA reads as TGCAGTGCTCTTAGACAGGTTGGTGAAGCTTTCTTT. Encoded protein: CSALRQVGEAFF.

Turning to this clonotype: In this CDR3 the conserved last residue, phenylalanine or tryptophan, is missing, so a read error is likely. The chain combines TRBV28 with TRBJ2-5; 8 nucleotides line up with TRBD1. Germline V CDR1 and CDR2: MDHEN, SYDVKM. The CDR3 consists of 16 residues. V lost 5 bases, J lost 2 bases, and 10 bases stayed unmatched. CDR3 loop: CASSPRTGWDQETQYS. In DNA form, the CDR3 reads TGTGCCAGCAGTCCCCGGACAGGGTGGGATCAAGAGACCCAGTACTCC.

This clonotype was counted ten times or more. The genes are TRBV19 and TRBJ1-1, with unresolved D. The length of the CDR3 is 12 residues. Germline V gene lookup returns CDR1 LNHDA and CDR2 SQIVND (reference sequence). Between the trimmed V and J ends, which lost 0 bases and 7 bases, there was a span of 6 bases. CDR3 bases: TGTGCCAGTAGTATAGAAGACGGTGAAGCTTTCTTT. The encoded protein is CASSIEDGEAFF. Full variable domain (outside the CDR3, taken from reference TRBV19 and TRBJ1-1): DGGITQSPKYLFRKEGQNVTLSCEQNLNHDAMYWYRQDPGQGLRLIYYSQIVNDFQKGDIAEGYSVSREKKESFPLTVTSAQKNPTAFYLCASSIEDGEAFFGQGTRLTVV.

This clonotype was recorded many times. The rearrangement joins TRBV4-2 to TRBJ1-6; D not certain. With 2 bases removed from V and 7 bases from J, the gap between germline ends came to 12 bases. The CDR3 extends over 15 amino acids. Germline CDR1 LGHNA, CDR2 YNFKEQ. The CDR3 loop reads CASSQTGLLNSPLHF. DNA of the CDR3: TGTGCCAGCAGCCAAACGGGCTTACTCAATTCACCCCTCCACTTT.

This clonotype was seen at least ten times. The chain combines TRBV4-1 with TRBJ2-7; D might be TRBD2 (5 bases). The CDR3 runs 14 residues. V lost 2 bases and J 3 bases, leaving 11 bases between the germline ends. CDR1 and CDR2 from the germline V gene are MGHRA and YSYEKL. The CDR3 sequence is CASSQPRGGYEQYF. For the CDR3, the DNA is TGCGCCAGCAGCCAACCTAGAGGAGGCTACGAGCAGTACTTC.